The rows below give T cell receptor beta chains drawn from one sample of a study of T cell responses to AZD1222 COVID-19 vaccine. Data came from immunoSEQ multiplex PCR; TCRdb stores just in-frame clones and leaves some out. The repertoire has 130,000 to 150,000 clones, approximately 90% of them found once; the top ten carry less than 7%. The material was peripheral blood, obtained on day 0 of AZD1222 vaccination. All receptors come from an adult in good health. CDR3s include the opening cysteine and the closing phenylalanine or tryptophan. The D gene is left open where the match is weak. Size is omitted from some rows. Given values are once, few, many or a class for expanded clones.

TRBJ2-1	TRBV9	.	.	CASSPGAGNYNEQFF	TGTGCCAGCAGCCCCGGGGCAGGGAATTACAATGAGCAGTTCTTC
TRBJ1-1	TRBV6-4	.	.	CASSRYGGGTEAFF	TGTGCCAGCAGTAGATACGGGGGGGGCACTGAAGCTTTCTTT
TRBJ2-7	TRBV11-3	.	.	CASSPRGRTSSYEQYF	TGTGCCAGCAGCCCCAGGGGCAGAACGAGCTCCTACGAGCAGTACTTC
TRBJ2-1	TRBV14	.	.	CASSQSYEQFF	TGTGCCAGCAGCCAATCGTATGAGCAGTTCTTC
TRBJ2-1	TRBV5-6	.	.	CASSFSRSEQFF	TGTGCCAGCAGCTTTAGCCGGTCGGAGCAGTTCTTC
TRBJ1-5	TRBV6-6	once	TRBD1	CASSQNRGPYSNQPQHF	TGTGCCAGCAGTCAGAATAGGGGGCCGTATAGCAATCAGCCCCAGCATTTT
TRBJ1-5	TRBV29-1	.	.	CSVGFPNQPQHF	TGCAGCGTTGGGTTCCCTAATCAGCCCCAGCATTTT
TRBJ1-2	TRBV7-3	once	.	CASSFLAGDGYTF	TGTGCCAGCAGCTTCCTGGCAGGCGACGGCTACACCTTC
TRBJ1-4	TRBV30	.	.	CAWSLSGEEKLFF	TGTGCCTGGAGTCTGAGCGGGGAAGAAAAACTGTTTTTT
TRBJ1-5	TRBV27	.	.	CASSLLGDNQPQHF	TGTGCCAGCAGTTTATTAGGGGATAATCAGCCCCAGCATTTT
TRBJ2-1	TRBV19	.	.	CASSIARRSEQFF	TGTGCCAGTAGTATAGCGAGGCGAAGCGAGCAGTTCTTC
TRBJ1-6	TRBV7-2	.	.	CASSYRDLDNSPLHF	TGTGCCAGCAGCTACCGGGACCTTGATAATTCACCCCTCCACTTT
TRBJ2-1	TRBV25-1	.	.	CASELGLHEQFF	TGTGCCAGCGAATTGGGTTTGCATGAGCAGTTCTTC
TRBJ1-6	TRBV12-3/TRBV12-4	.	TRBD1	CASRNGGGSPLHF	TGTGCCAGCAGGAATGGAGGGGGCTCACCCCTCCACTTT
TRBJ1-2	TRBV19	few	TRBD1	CASSTRDRTPVNYGYTF	TGTGCCAGTAGTACAAGGGACAGGACTCCGGTTAACTATGGCTACACCTTC
TRBJ1-3	TRBV23-1	.	.	CARHRAMSGNTIYF	TGCGCCAGACACAGGGCCATGTCTGGAAACACCATATATTTT
TRBJ2-3	TRBV6-2/TRBV6-3	.	TRBD1	CASSARDRGRLVTDTQYF	TGTGCCAGCAGTGCGCGCGACAGGGGGCGGCTAGTCACAGATACGCAGTATTTT
TRBJ1-2	TRBV10-3	.	.	CAISESISGIYTF	TGTGCCATCAGTGAGTCGATTTCGGGAATCTACACCTTC
TRBJ2-7	TRBV30	.	TRBD2	CAWSGGGQQYF	TGTGCCTGGAGTGGGGGGGGTCAGCAGTACTTC
TRBJ2-7	TRBV4-2	.	TRBD2	CASSQDRPRGRVYEQYF	TGTGCCAGCAGCCAAGATCGTCCGCGAGGGAGGGTCTACGAGCAGTACTTC
TRBJ1-1	TRBV5-4	.	TRBD1	CATKGGGSFMNTEAFF	TGTGCCACCAAAGGGGGCGGCAGCTTTATGAACACTGAAGCTTTCTTT
TRBJ1-2	TRBV7-6	.	.	CASSPRSGSNYGYTF	TGTGCCAGCAGCCCCAGAAGCGGGTCTAACTATGGCTACACCTTC
TRBJ1-1	TRBV30	.	.	CAWSSFADTEAFF	TGTGCCTGGAGTTCTTTTGCCGACACTGAAGCTTTCTTT
TRBJ2-2	TRBV7-9	.	.	CASSQGRELFF	TGTGCCAGCAGCCAGGGACGGGAGCTGTTTTTT
TRBJ2-1	TRBV3-1/TRBV3-2	.	TRBD1	CASSQDYAGTGRLGDEQFF	TGTGCCAGCAGCCAAGATTACGCCGGGACAGGGAGGTTAGGGGATGAGCAGTTCTTC
TRBJ1-5	TRBV27	.	.	CASSWGAHQPQHF	TGTGCCAGCAGCTGGGGGGCGCATCAGCCCCAGCATTTT
TRBJ2-6	TRBV6-2/TRBV6-3	.	.	CASSYTAGAASGANVLTF	TGTGCCAGCAGTTACACTGCAGGGGCCGCGTCTGGGGCCAACGTCCTGACTTTC